This T cell receptor (beta chain) came from a study of T cell repertoires in cytomegalovirus infection (dated by TCRdb to the late 2010s). Notes on the research overall: Because public TCR beta signatures pointed to carriage of CMV infection together with the matching HLA type, the HLA type of each donor mattered for the analysis. The research as a whole found: In both this cohort and an independent cohort of some 370 donors, the cumulative frequency of public TCR beta family members distinguished carriers of CMV infection plus the relevant HLA type. The ex vivo response was dominated by HLA-C-restricted CMV-specific TCR beta clonotypes, which also provided the single most frequent clonotype in two of eight donors.

This sample was sequenced with an Illumina HiSeq 1500. TCRdb applied fastp at Q25 and MiXCR to the public reads, then kept only in-frame beta chains. For every CDR3 protein sequence, its rows merge into one entry that carries the most common genes and DNA. The sample includes about 360,000 distinct CDR3 sequences, with less than 20% observed a single time. The top ten clones comprise approximately 8% of the sample. This clonotype was recorded many times. It has no known antigen specificity. The sample holds no much larger clone one base away, and base qualities are not on file. The sequenced material came from PBMCs. This receptor was obtained from a human donor in good health (CMV status not recorded). Some clones in this sample may be carry-over from other donors' samples.

The DNA is as follows: TGTGCCAGCAGTTTACCCCCGGGGAGAGAGACCCAGTACTTC. This is translated as CASSLPPGRETQYF. The receptor chain draws on TRBV12-3 or TRBV12-4 and TRBJ2-5, and the D gene may be TRBD2, 5 bases matching. V is clipped by 2 bases and J by 4 bases, and the sequence between their germline boundaries is 11 bases long. The CDR3 holds 14 amino acids from the cysteine to the phenylalanine. Only the CDR3 DNA is retained, 42 bases long and in frame from the first base.